Only a few counts were recorded for the clone carrying this T cell receptor (beta chain). Its antigen is unknown. Using a FACSAria, the CD4+ and CD8+ T cells were sorted from the PBMCs. Following RNA extraction, reverse transcription yielded cDNA that acted as the sequencing template. Profiling relied on immunoSEQ multiplex PCR, and the TCRdb table lists in-frame clones only, not all of them. The sample carries 170,000 or so clones, roughly 60% recorded once. The sample is drawn from a study of CD8+ T cells in alopecia areata. Study conclusions and caveats: Affected lesional scalp, above all in alopecia totalis/universalis, was more clonal than normal scalp. Sequencing of scalp samples also captures resident alphabeta T cells of normal skin.

Sample: CD4+ T cells sorted from blood, taken at week 0. The sequence was obtained from a human donor with alopecia areata.

CDR3 sequence: CSVGTGVADTQYF. Written as DNA, the CDR3 is TGCAGCGTTGGGACAGGGGTCGCAGATACGCAGTATTTT. The V gene is TRBV29-1, the J gene TRBJ2-3; 9 positions match TRBD1. The germline V gene has CDR1 SQVTM and CDR2 ANQGSEA. Losses at the gene ends were 4 bases for V and 4 bases for J; bases not matched to a gene: 3. There are 13 residues in the CDR3.